What follows are 21 T cell receptor beta chains derived from one specimen sequenced in a study of blood T cell repertoires in COVID-19. Sequencing was performed with immunoSEQ multiplex PCR; in TCRdb, only in-frame clones are kept and a portion is missing. The profile shows tens of thousands of clones, 87% of them singletons. The sample was peripheral blood. The receptors derive from a human donor with acute or convalescent COVID-19. The donor label of this sample is uncertain.

The rearrangement joins TRBV20-1 to TRBJ1-2; TRBD1 matches 9 bases. The CDR3 covers 15 residues. After removal of 3 bases from V and 1 base from J, the junction contained 6 bases not matched to a gene. CDR1 is DFQATT and CDR2 is SNEGSKA in the germline V gene (reference sequence). This chain's CDR3 is CSASMGQGINYGYTF. The CDR3 nucleotides are TGCAGTGCTAGTATGGGACAGGGTATTAACTATGGCTACACCTTC.

This rearrangement joins TRBV3-1 (or the pseudogene TRBV3-2) to TRBJ1-6, with TRBD1 matching over 7 bases. This CDR3 has 16 amino acids. Per germline, CDR1 LGHDT and CDR2 YNNKEL (reference sequence). The J segment lost 8 bases and the V segment lost 4 bases, leaving 11 bases of the junction unmatched. CDR3 in DNA: TGTGCCAGCAGCCGCAGCGACAGGGTGAAGGATTCACCCCTCCACTTT. It specifies CASSRSDRVKDSPLHF.

V and J are TRBV5-1 and TRBJ1-1, with a tentative D call TRBD1 (5 bases). This CDR3 contains 13 residues. Germline CDR1 reads SGHRS; CDR2 reads YFSETQ. The V gene lost 3 bases and the J gene lost 5 bases, with 11 bases spanning the gap. CDR3 sequence (DNA): TGCGCCAGCAGCTGGGGCAGTGGGACTGAAGCTTTCTTT. Amino acid sequence: CASSWGSGTEAFF.

The chain employs TRBV19 and TRBJ1-5; 9 positions match TRBD1. Germline V gene sequence: CDR1 LNHDA, CDR2 SQIVND (reference sequence). Germline trimming cut 2 bases from V and 6 bases from J; bases unmatched to any gene: 8. CDR3 length equals 16 residues. CDR3 sequence reads: CASSIFGQGKAQPQHF. CDR3 DNA: TGTGCCAGTAGTATATTCGGACAGGGGAAAGCTCAGCCCCAGCATTTT.

This clone turned up a few times. This chain joins TRBV13 and TRBJ1-2, with TRBD1 matching 11 bases. The CDR3 has 13 amino acids. Unmatched junction bases numbered 3, after V lost 5 bases and J lost 7 bases. Per germline, CDR1 PRHDT and CDR2 FYEKMQ (reference sequence). The CDR3 reads CASSGQGALGYTF. CDR3 bases: TGTGCCAGCAGCGGACAGGGGGCGCTTGGCTACACCTTC.

The rearrangement uses TRBV28 and TRBJ2-3, with a tentative D call TRBD1 (6 bases). Germline V lookup: CDR1 MDHEN, CDR2 SYDVKM. The length of the CDR3 is 18 residues. Trimming removed 6 bases at V and 6 bases at J, with 28 bases between. DNA for the CDR3: TGTGCCAGCAGCCCAATACCGACCGGGACACCGTTCACGGATACGCAGTATTTT. It yields the protein CASSPIPTGTPFTDTQYF.

DNA for the CDR3: TGCGCCAGCAGCTTGGGGGACAGTAACTATGGCTACACCTTC. Residues: CASSLGDSNYGYTF. The chain carries TRBV5-1 and TRBJ1-2, with 7 positions matching TRBD1. V trimming: 0 bases; J trimming: 1 base; junction bases outside the gene matches: 0. The CDR3 loop spans 14 amino acids. The germline V gene encodes CDR1 SGHRS and CDR2 YFSETQ.

This clone was seen only once. The chain is built from TRBV5-5 and TRBJ2-7, with D possibly being TRBD1 (5 bases). Deletions cut 4 bases from V and 4 bases from J, with 15 bases between. CDR3 length: 14 residues. Germline CDR1 is SGHKS and CDR2 is YYEKEE (reference sequence). The CDR3 DNA is TGTGCCAGCAGCCGGACGCCCGGACAATACGAGCAGTACTTC. This codes for CASSRTPGQYEQYF.

The V gene is TRBV11-2, the J gene TRBJ2-1; 11 positions agree with TRBD2. This CDR3 region has 18 residues. V was clipped by 4 bases and J by 4 bases; unmatched bases: 12. CDR1 is SGHAT and CDR2 is FQNNGV in the germline V gene. As DNA, the CDR3 is TGTGCCAGCAGCTCCAGACTAGCGGGGATGGGGGTGTACAATGAGCAGTTCTTC. It is translated as CASSSRLAGMGVYNEQFF.

The chain recombines TRBV5-1 with TRBJ1-6, with 7 bases fitting TRBD1. The junction had 10 bases not matched to a gene; V was cut back by 5 bases and J by 8 bases. CDR1 is SGHRS, CDR2 YFSETQ, per germline. This CDR3 spans 15 amino acids. In DNA form, the CDR3 reads TGCGCCAGCAGACCTACCGGGACAGACGATTCACCCCTCCACTTT. Its translation: CASRPTGTDDSPLHF.

This sequence joins TRBV10-2 and TRBJ1-6, with 9 bases matching TRBD1. The CDR3 runs 18 residues. CDR1 and CDR2 from the germline V gene are WSHSY and SAAADI. J gave up 8 bases and V 5 bases, and 16 bases lay outside the gene matches. CDR3 nucleotide sequence: TGCGCCAGCAGTCCCGGTCCCGGGACAGGGCCCTGGGATTCACCCCTCCACTTT. The encoded protein is CASSPGPGTGPWDSPLHF.

The chain recombines TRBV5-1 with TRBJ1-2, with TRBD1 identical over 8 bases. The CDR3 loop spans 14 amino acids. The germline CDR1 and CDR2 sequences are SGHRS and YFSETQ. Trimming took 1 base from V and 2 from J; bases not matched to a gene: 1. CDR3 amino acids: CASSLRTGNYGYTF. CDR3 nucleotide sequence: TGCGCCAGCAGCTTGCGGACAGGGAACTATGGCTACACCTTC. Combining the CDR3 with reference TRBV5-1 and TRBJ1-2 gives the whole variable domain KAGVTQTPRYLIKTRGQQVTLSCSPISGHRSVSWYQQTPGQGLQFLFEYFSETQRNKGNFPGRFSGRQFSNSRSEMNVSTLELGDSALYLCASSLRTGNYGYTFGSGTRLTVV.

With regard to this clone: In the same sample, other DNA sequences code for this CDR3. The CDR3 nucleotides are TGTGCCAGCAGCTTAGCGGGGCGGTACAATGAGCAGTTCTTC. Translation: CASSLAGRYNEQFF. This sequence joins TRBV7-8 and TRBJ2-1; TRBD1 is a possible D gene (5 bases). The CDR3 runs to 14 residues. Trimming removed 0 bases from V and 4 bases from J, with 7 bases in between. Germline CDR1 is SGHVS and CDR2 is FQNEAQ. Using reference TRBV7-8 and TRBJ2-1 for the parts outside the CDR3, the full variable domain is GAGVSQSPRYKVAKRGQDVALRCDPISGHVSLFWYQQALGQGPEFLTYFQNEAQLDKSGLPSDRFFAERPEGSVSTLKIQRTQQEDSAVYLCASSLAGRYNEQFFGPGTRLTVL.

To note about this clone: The same CDR3 is also encoded by other DNA sequences in this sample. The chain links TRBV27 to TRBJ1-5; 8 nucleotides align to TRBD1. The germline V gene encodes CDR1 MNHEY and CDR2 SMNVEV (reference sequence). The CDR3 length is 14 residues. Unmatched junction bases numbered 4, after V lost 4 bases and J lost 5 bases. The CDR3 region is CASSSDRVDQPQHF. The CDR3 region has the DNA TGTGCCAGCAGTTCGGACAGGGTGGATCAGCCCCAGCATTTT.

The V gene is TRBV9, the J gene TRBJ1-2; TRBD1 matches 8 bases. CDR3 length: 15 residues. Germline V gene sequence: CDR1 SGDLS, CDR2 YYNGEE. J lost 2 bases, V lost 3 bases, and 6 bases had no gene match. CDR3 residues: CASSAGQGRNYGYTF. CDR3 in DNA: TGTGCCAGCAGCGCCGGACAGGGACGGAACTATGGCTACACCTTC. Looking up the rest from reference TRBV9 and TRBJ1-2 gives the full variable domain: DSGVTQTPKHLITATGQRVTLRCSPRSGDLSVYWYQQSLDQGLQFLIQYYNGEERAKGNILERFSAQQFPDLHSELNLSSLELGDSALYFCASSAGQGRNYGYTFGSGTRLTVV.

This clone appeared once. V and J are TRBV7-9 and TRBJ2-7; 8 nucleotides match TRBD2. V lost 5 bases and J lost 7; bases outside the gene matches: 16. Germline V gene lookup returns CDR1 SEHNR and CDR2 FQNEAQ (reference sequence). This CDR3 region has 16 residues. CDR3 coding DNA: TGTGCCAGCAGCCTCCCCGGAGCGGGGGTCTTGGGAGAGCAGTACTTC. As protein: CASSLPGAGVLGEQYF.

The rearrangement links TRBV24-1 to TRBJ2-1, with D maybe TRBD1 (5 bases). CDR1 KGHDR and CDR2 SFDVKD come from the germline V gene. V was clipped by 4 bases and J by 4 bases, with 13 bases between them. The CDR3 runs 15 residues. The CDR3 protein is CATSEGDLSYNEQFF. The DNA of the CDR3 is TGTGCCACCAGTGAAGGGGATCTATCATACAATGAGCAGTTCTTC.

This clone has more than one count but fewer than ten. The genes are TRBV6-5 and TRBJ1-2; 9 nucleotides match TRBD1. The CDR3 covers 14 residues. In germline, CDR1 is MNHEY, CDR2 SVGAGI. The V segment lost 5 bases and the J segment 4 bases; nucleotides outside the gene matches: 5. The CDR3: CASSTQGQGYGYTF. CDR3 sequence (DNA): TGTGCCAGCAGTACCCAGGGACAGGGCTATGGCTACACCTTC.

The chain is built from TRBV29-1 and TRBJ1-2; D might be TRBD1 (6 bases). The CDR3 consists of 12 residues. Germline assignment: CDR1 SQVTM and CDR2 ANQGSEA. V lost 6 bases and J lost 8, with 16 bases in between. CDR3 protein: CSVGTLLQGYTF. CDR3 sequence (DNA): TGCAGCGTCGGGACACTCTTGCAAGGCTACACCTTC.

This clone was picked up one time. The chain recombines TRBV9 with TRBJ1-4; D unresolved. Germline lookup yields CDR1 SGDLS and CDR2 YYNGEE. The CDR3 sequence is 14 residues long. V shed 0 bases and J shed 8 bases, with 11 bases lying between them. CDR3 loop: CASSVAQAGEKLFF. CDR3 coding DNA: TGTGCCAGCAGCGTAGCTCAGGCGGGAGAAAAACTGTTTTTT.

The rearrangement links TRBV11-3 to TRBJ2-5; the match to TRBD2 covers 11 bases. V was clipped by 3 bases and J by 5 bases; unmatched bases: 5. The germline CDR1 and CDR2 sequences are SGHNT and YENEEA. The CDR3 has 15 residues. CDR3 sequence: CASSLGSGGEETQYF. The CDR3 DNA is TGTGCCAGCAGCTTGGGTAGCGGGGGGGAGGAGACCCAGTACTTC.